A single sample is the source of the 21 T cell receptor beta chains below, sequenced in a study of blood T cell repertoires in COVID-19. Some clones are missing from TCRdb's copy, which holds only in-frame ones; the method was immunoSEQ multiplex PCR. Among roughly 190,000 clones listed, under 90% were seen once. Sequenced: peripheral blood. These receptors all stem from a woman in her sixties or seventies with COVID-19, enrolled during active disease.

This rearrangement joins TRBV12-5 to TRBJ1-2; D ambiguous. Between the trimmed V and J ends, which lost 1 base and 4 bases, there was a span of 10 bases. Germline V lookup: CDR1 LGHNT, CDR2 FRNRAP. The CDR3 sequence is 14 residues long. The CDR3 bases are TGTGCTAGTGGTTTGGGGTCCAGGTCCTATGGCTACACCTTC. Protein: CASGLGSRSYGYTF.

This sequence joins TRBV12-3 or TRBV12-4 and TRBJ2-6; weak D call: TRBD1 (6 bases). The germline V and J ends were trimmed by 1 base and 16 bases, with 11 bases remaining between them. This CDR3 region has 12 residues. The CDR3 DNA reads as TGTGCCAGCAGTTTAGGCCAAGGGGGTCTGACTTTC. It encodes CASSLGQGGLTF.

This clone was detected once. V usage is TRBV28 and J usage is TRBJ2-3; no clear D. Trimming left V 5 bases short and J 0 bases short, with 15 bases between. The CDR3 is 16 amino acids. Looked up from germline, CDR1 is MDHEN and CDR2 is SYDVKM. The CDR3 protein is CASSRLTGGSTDTQYF. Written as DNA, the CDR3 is TGTGCCAGCAGTCGTTTGACGGGTGGGAGCACAGATACGCAGTATTTT.

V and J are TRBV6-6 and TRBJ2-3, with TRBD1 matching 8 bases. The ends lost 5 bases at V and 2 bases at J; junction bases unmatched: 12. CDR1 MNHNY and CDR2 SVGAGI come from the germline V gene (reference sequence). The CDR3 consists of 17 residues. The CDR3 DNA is TGTGCCAGCAGTCACAGGGGGAAGGGGGCGGCCACAGATACGCAGTATTTT. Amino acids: CASSHRGKGAATDTQYF.

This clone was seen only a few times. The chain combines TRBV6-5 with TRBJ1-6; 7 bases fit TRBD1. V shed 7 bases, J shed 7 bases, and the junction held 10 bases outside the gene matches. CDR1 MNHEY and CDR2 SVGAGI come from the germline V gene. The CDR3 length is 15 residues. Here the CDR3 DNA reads TGTGCCAGCAAACTGACAGGGAATGTGAATTCACCCCTCCACTTT. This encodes CASKLTGNVNSPLHF.

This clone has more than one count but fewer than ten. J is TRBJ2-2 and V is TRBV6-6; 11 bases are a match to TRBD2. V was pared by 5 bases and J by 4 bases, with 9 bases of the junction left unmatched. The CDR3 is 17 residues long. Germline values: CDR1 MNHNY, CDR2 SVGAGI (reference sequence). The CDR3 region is CASSPLTSGKGTGELFF. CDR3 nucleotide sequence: TGTGCCAGCAGTCCATTGACTAGCGGGAAGGGCACCGGGGAGCTGTTTTTT.

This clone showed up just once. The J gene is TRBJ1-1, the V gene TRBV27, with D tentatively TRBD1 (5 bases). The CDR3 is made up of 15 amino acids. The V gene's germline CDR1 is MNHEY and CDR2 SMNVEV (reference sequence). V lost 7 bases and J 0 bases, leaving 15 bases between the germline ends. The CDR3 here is CASNLRGPLNTEAFF. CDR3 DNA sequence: TGTGCCAGCAACCTGCGGGGACCTCTGAACACTGAAGCTTTCTTT.

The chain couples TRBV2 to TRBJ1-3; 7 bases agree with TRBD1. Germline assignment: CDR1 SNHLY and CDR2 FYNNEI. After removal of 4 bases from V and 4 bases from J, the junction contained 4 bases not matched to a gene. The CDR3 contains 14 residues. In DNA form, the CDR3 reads TGTGCCAGCAGTGCCGGGACAGCCGGAAACACCATATATTTT. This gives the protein CASSAGTAGNTIYF.

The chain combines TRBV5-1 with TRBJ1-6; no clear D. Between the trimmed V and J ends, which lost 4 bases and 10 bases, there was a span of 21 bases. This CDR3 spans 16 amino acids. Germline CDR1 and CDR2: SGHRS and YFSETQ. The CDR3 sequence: CASSPSGKAPNSPLHF. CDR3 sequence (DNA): TGCGCCAGCAGCCCGTCCGGGAAAGCACCTAACTCACCCCTCCACTTT.

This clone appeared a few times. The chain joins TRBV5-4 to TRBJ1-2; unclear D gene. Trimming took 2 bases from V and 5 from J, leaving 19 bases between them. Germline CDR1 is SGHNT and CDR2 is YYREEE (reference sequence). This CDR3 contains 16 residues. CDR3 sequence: CASSLPGTLSGYGYTF. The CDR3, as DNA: TGTGCCAGCAGCTTACCGGGAACTCTTTCCGGATATGGCTACACCTTC.

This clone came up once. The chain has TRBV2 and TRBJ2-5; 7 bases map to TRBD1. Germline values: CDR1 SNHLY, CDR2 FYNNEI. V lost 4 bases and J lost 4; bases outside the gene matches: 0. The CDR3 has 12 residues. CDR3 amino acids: CASSAGGETQYF. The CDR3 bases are TGTGCCAGCAGTGCAGGGGGAGAGACCCAGTACTTC.

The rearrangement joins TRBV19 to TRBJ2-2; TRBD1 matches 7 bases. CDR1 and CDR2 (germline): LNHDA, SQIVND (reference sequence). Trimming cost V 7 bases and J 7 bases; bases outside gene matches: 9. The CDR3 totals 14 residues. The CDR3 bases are TGTGCCAGTAAGGCGTTTCAGGGGGACGGGGAGCTGTTTTTT. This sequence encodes CASKAFQGDGELFF.

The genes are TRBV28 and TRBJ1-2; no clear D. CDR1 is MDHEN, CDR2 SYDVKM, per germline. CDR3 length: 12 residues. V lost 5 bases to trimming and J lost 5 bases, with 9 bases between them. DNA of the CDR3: TGTGCCAGCAGTCCCTCAGATTATGGCTACACCTTC. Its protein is CASSPSDYGYTF.

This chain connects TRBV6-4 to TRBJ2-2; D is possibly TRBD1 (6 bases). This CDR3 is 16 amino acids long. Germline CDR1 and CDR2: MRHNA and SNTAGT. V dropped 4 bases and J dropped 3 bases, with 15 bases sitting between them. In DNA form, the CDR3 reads TGTGCCAGCAGTGCGACTTGGGGGCCGGACACCGGGGAGCTGTTTTTT. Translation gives CASSATWGPDTGELFF.

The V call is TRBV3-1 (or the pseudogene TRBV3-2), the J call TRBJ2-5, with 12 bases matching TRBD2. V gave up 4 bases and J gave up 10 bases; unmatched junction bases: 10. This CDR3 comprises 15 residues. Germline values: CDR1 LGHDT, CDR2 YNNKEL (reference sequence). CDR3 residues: CASSPSSGGALNQYF. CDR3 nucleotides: TGTGCCAGCAGCCCTTCTAGCGGGGGGGCCCTTAACCAGTACTTC.

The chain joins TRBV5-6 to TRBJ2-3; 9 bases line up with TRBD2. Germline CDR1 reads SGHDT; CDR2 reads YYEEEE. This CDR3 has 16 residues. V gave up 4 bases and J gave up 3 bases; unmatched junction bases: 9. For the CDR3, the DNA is TGTGCCAGCAGCCTCATGACTGCGGGGGGGACAGATACGCAGTATTTT. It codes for CASSLMTAGGTDTQYF.

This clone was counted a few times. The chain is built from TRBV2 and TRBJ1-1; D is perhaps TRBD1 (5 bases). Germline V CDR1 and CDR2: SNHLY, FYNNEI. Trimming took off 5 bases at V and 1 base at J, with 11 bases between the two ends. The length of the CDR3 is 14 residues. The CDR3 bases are TGTGCCAGCAGTTTTCAGGGCGGGAACACTGAAGCTTTCTTT. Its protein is CASSFQGGNTEAFF.

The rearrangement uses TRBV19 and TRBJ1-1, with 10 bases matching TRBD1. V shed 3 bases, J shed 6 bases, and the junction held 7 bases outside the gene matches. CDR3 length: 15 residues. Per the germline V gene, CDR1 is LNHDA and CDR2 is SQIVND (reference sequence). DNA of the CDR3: TGTGCCAGTAGTATCCCGACAGGGGGCCACCCTGAAGCTTTCTTT. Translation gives CASSIPTGGHPEAFF.

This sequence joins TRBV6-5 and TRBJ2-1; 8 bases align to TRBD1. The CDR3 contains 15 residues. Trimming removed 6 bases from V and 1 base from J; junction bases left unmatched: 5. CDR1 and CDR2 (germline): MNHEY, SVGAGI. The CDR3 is CASRPDRGSYNEQFF. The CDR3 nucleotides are TGTGCCAGCAGACCCGACAGGGGATCCTACAATGAGCAGTTCTTC.

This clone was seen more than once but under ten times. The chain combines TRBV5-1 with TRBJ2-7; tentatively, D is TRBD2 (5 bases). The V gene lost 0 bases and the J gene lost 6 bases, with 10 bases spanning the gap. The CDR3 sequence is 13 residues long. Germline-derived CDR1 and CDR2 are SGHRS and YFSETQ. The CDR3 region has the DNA TGCGCCAGCAGCTTGGACTCGGGAAGCGAGCAGTACTTC. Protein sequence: CASSLDSGSEQYF.

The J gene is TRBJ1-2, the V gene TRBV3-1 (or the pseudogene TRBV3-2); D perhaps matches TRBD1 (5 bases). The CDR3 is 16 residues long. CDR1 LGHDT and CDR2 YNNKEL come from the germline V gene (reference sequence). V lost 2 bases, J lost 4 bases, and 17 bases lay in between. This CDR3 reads CASSQLTKGLPYGYTF. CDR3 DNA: TGTGCCAGCAGCCAACTAACGAAGGGGCTCCCCTATGGCTACACCTTC.